The 19 T cell receptor beta chains in this list originate from one sample, sequenced in a study of response to subunit inactivated influenza vaccine (dated by TCRdb to about 2018). Receptors were amplified or captured by RT-PCR. The sequencer listed for this sample is Illumina HiSeq 2500. TCRdb reworked the public reads: Q25 trimming with fastp, MiXCR clone assembly, productive beta chains retained. Rows are unified per CDR3 protein, each entry keeping the most common DNA and genes. This sample is represented by roughly 500,000 distinct CDR3 sequences; 20% to 25% of them were singletons. The top ten clonotypes cover about 3% of the sample. These data also formed part of another study, on T cells expressing NK-cell markers. The second study's paper adds: 5'RACE template switching, by which a universal primer site and unique molecular identifiers were added, was used to make TCR beta cDNA libraries.

Sequencing used CD4+ T cells sorted from PBMCs, obtained 11 to 12 days after vaccination. These receptors were taken from a man between 50 and 59 years old who received an inactivated influenza vaccine. Donor details come from another sample of the same person, matched by shared clones.

V usage is TRBV19 and J usage is TRBJ2-2; TRBD2 agrees at 9 bases. This CDR3 contains 15 residues. With 7 bases clipped from V and 4 bases from J, the junction kept 7 bases outside the gene matches. Germline V lookup: CDR1 LNHDA, CDR2 SQIVND (reference sequence). The CDR3 spells CASTLRTSVTGELFF. The CDR3 region has the DNA TGTGCCAGTACCTTGAGGACTAGCGTCACCGGGGAGCTGTTTTTT.

This rearrangement joins TRBV29-1 to TRBJ1-5, with D unclear. CDR3 size: 13 residues. V lost 4 bases, J lost 5 bases, and 12 bases lay in between. From germline, CDR1 is SQVTM and CDR2 ANQGSEA. The CDR3 DNA reads TGCAGCGTTGTAATGGGGAAGCATCAGCCCCAGCATTTT. Translation gives CSVVMGKHQPQHF.

This clonotype appeared a few times. The chain recombines TRBV10-3 with TRBJ2-5; tentative D call: TRBD2 (6 bases). Germline V gives CDR1 ENHRY, CDR2 SYGVKD. The V end was cut by 4 bases, the J end by 3 bases, with 9 bases between. This CDR3 is 13 amino acids long. The CDR3 DNA sequence: TGTGCCATCAGTGGCGGGGACGAAGAGACCCAGTACTTC. It codes for CAISGGDEETQYF.

This clonotype was counted only a few times. V and J are TRBV11-2 and TRBJ2-1; 8 bases map to TRBD1. This CDR3 comprises 14 residues. CDR1 and CDR2 (germline): SGHAT, FQNNGV. Trimming removed 0 bases from V and 9 bases from J; junction bases left unmatched: 4. The CDR3 here is CASSLEAGGLEQFF. The DNA for the CDR3 is TGTGCCAGCAGCTTAGAGGCAGGGGGCCTTGAGCAGTTCTTC.

The chain recombines TRBV7-6 with TRBJ2-1, with a weak D call TRBD2 (6 bases). V lost 2 bases and J lost 7, with 12 bases in between. The germline V gene has CDR1 SGHVS and CDR2 FNYEAQ. The CDR3 is 14 residues long. This chain's CDR3 is CASSLWVRENEQFF. In DNA form, the CDR3 reads TGTGCCAGCAGCTTATGGGTTCGGGAGAATGAGCAGTTCTTC. The variable domain in full, completed from reference TRBV7-6 and TRBJ2-1, reads GAGVSQSPRYKVTKRGQDVALRCDPISGHVSLYWYRQALGQGPEFLTYFNYEAQQDKSGLPNDRFSAERPEGSISTLTIQRTEQRDSAMYRCASSLWVRENEQFFGPGTRLTVL.

In its sample, this clonotype was seen many times. This sequence joins TRBV5-1 and TRBJ2-3; D unclear. Deletions cut 5 bases from V and 1 base from J, with 8 bases between. The CDR3 runs 13 residues. Germline assignment: CDR1 SGHRS and CDR2 YFSETQ. The CDR3 region is CASSQKGTDTQYF. In DNA form, the CDR3 reads TGCGCCAGCAGTCAGAAAGGCACAGATACGCAGTATTTT.

This clonotype has ten or more counts. The chain has TRBV3-1 and TRBJ2-2, with TRBD1 matching 9 bases. The CDR3 is made up of 16 amino acids. The germline V gene encodes CDR1 LGHDT and CDR2 YNNKEL (reference sequence). Trimming at V came to 4 bases and at J to 3 bases, leaving 6 bases not matched to a gene. The CDR3 nucleotides are TGTGCCAGCAGCCCTACCAGGACAGGGGACACCGGGGAGCTGTTTTTT. The encoded protein is CASSPTRTGDTGELFF.

In its sample, this clonotype was seen a few times. The rearrangement uses TRBV11-3 and TRBJ1-1; unclear D gene. This CDR3 is 12 amino acids long. Germline V lookup: CDR1 SGHNT, CDR2 YENEEA. V shed 5 bases and J shed 10 bases, with 14 bases lying between them. The CDR3 sequence: CASSHQDSPAFF. The CDR3 DNA sequence: TGTGCCAGCAGCCATCAGGATTCTCCAGCTTTCTTT.

A few counts support this clonotype. The chain carries TRBV4-2 and TRBJ2-7; no definite D call. The CDR3 length is 13 residues. V shed 3 bases and J shed 2 bases, with 8 bases lying between them. The germline CDR1 and CDR2 sequences are LGHNA and YNFKEQ. In DNA, the CDR3 is TGTGCCAGCAGCCAGACGGATACCTACGAGCAGTACTTC. This gives the protein CASSQTDTYEQYF.

A remark on this clonotype: The junction departs from germline at one end; a sequencing error may be responsible. V gene TRBV29-1 combines with J gene TRBJ2-4; D call uncertain. This CDR3 comprises 10 residues. The germline gives CDR1 SQVTM, CDR2 ANQGSEA. CDR3 bases: TGCACCGTTGCAGAAAACATTCAGTACTTC. Translation gives CTVAENIQYF.

Only a few counts were recorded for this clonotype. V is TRBV3-1 and J is TRBJ2-7; 9 nucleotides match TRBD1. Trimming cost V 4 bases and J 7 bases; bases outside gene matches: 5. The CDR3 covers 13 residues. Germline V CDR1 and CDR2: LGHDT, YNNKEL (reference sequence). CDR3 loop: CASSRNGQGEQYF. The CDR3 DNA is TGTGCCAGCAGCCGAAACGGACAGGGGGAGCAGTACTTC.

This rearrangement joins TRBV19 to TRBJ2-3, with D unresolved. This CDR3 is 17 amino acids long. V was pared by 3 bases and J by 1 base, with 17 bases between. Germline V gene data show CDR1 as LNHDA and CDR2 as SQIVND (reference sequence). The chain's CDR3 is CASSIGYSLVGTDTQYF. The CDR3 DNA reads as TGTGCCAGTAGTATCGGATACTCCCTGGTTGGCACAGATACGCAGTATTTT.

The chain employs TRBV15 and TRBJ1-2; D remains ambiguous. The CDR3 has 13 residues. V was cut by 0 bases and J by 4 bases, with 6 bases left in between. Germline-derived CDR1 and CDR2 are LNHNV and YYDKDF (reference sequence). This chain's CDR3 is CATSRDVTYGYTF. CDR3 coding DNA: TGTGCCACCAGCAGAGATGTAACCTATGGCTACACCTTC.

About this clonotype itself: A read error may be the cause here, since a much bigger clone is one base away. The CDR3, as DNA: TGTGCCAGCAGTTCGGGAGGGGTAACTGAAGCTTTCTTT. Protein: CASSSGGVTEAFF. This rearrangement joins TRBV12-3 or TRBV12-4 to TRBJ1-1, with D tentatively TRBD1 (5 bases). CDR3 length: 13 amino acids. V was trimmed by 4 bases and J by 5 bases, leaving 11 bases between them.

This clonotype was detected only a few times. The CDR3 loop reads CASSLRPGRGTEAFF. Written as DNA, the CDR3 is TGTGCCAGCAGTTTACGGCCGGGTCGTGGCACTGAAGCTTTCTTT. The V gene is TRBV12-3 or TRBV12-4, the J gene TRBJ1-1; D remains unclear. V lost 2 bases and J lost 4, with 14 bases in between. This CDR3 contains 15 residues.

The V call is TRBV6-1, the J call TRBJ1-2; D perhaps matches TRBD1 (6 bases). The V gene's germline CDR1 is MNHNS and CDR2 SASEGT. Deletions cut 7 bases from V and 4 bases from J, with 16 bases between. CDR3 length: 14 residues. CDR3 protein: CASNLMGGGYGYTF. CDR3 DNA sequence: TGTGCCAGCAACTTAATGGGGGGCGGCTATGGCTACACCTTC.

The V and J genes are TRBV5-1 and TRBJ2-7, with TRBD1 matching 11 bases. The CDR3 is 16 amino acids. With 4 bases clipped from V and 6 bases from J, the junction kept 12 bases outside the gene matches. CDR1 is SGHRS and CDR2 is YFSETQ in the germline V gene. The CDR3 here is CASSPPPGQGAFEQYF. CDR3 nucleotide sequence: TGCGCCAGCAGCCCCCCGCCCGGACAGGGGGCATTCGAGCAGTACTTC.

J is TRBJ2-1 and V is TRBV29-1; 8 nucleotides line up with TRBD1. V was pared by 7 bases and J by 0 bases, with 8 bases of the junction left unmatched. Germline-derived CDR1 and CDR2 are SQVTM and ANQGSEA. This CDR3 comprises 15 residues. The CDR3 nucleotides read TGCAGCGCAGCACAGGGGGTGAGCTCCTACAATGAGCAGTTCTTC. This translates into CSAAQGVSSYNEQFF.

This clonotype has just a few counts. V is TRBV6-2 or TRBV6-3 and J is TRBJ2-7, with 8 nucleotides matching TRBD1. CDR3 length: 14 residues. V lost 6 bases and J lost 7; bases outside the gene matches: 11. The germline CDR1 and CDR2 sequences are MNHEY and SVGEGT. The CDR3 region is CASSPGTGRWEQYF. The CDR3 DNA is TGTGCCAGCAGCCCCGGGACAGGACGTTGGGAGCAGTACTTC.